A single sample gave rise to the 24 T cell receptor beta chains below, sequenced in a study of patients and donors after allogeneic stem cell transplantation. Each CDR3 protein gets one entry after TCRdb re-called the RT-PCR reads with MiXCR. The profile shows around 160,000 distinct CDR3 sequences, 30% of them singletons. Sequencing used blood, either unsorted or a sorted T cell fraction (not recorded which). The source is a human donor who was either an allogeneic HSCT recipient or a stem cell or donor lymphocyte infusion donor (not recorded which). It is not recorded whose cells these are; they may come from a transplant donor.

This clonotype turned up a few times. The CDR3 here is CSVRASAYEQYF. The DNA of the CDR3 is TGCAGCGTTCGGGCAAGCGCATACGAGCAGTACTTC. The chain employs TRBV29-1 and TRBJ2-7; no firm D call. The ends were cut back, 5 bases at V and 4 bases at J, with 12 bases in the middle. Germline CDR1 SQVTM, CDR2 ANQGSEA. The CDR3 is 12 amino acids.

This chain joins TRBV7-9 and TRBJ2-1; D remains ambiguous. Trimming took 2 bases from V and 14 from J, leaving 7 bases between them. This CDR3 has 10 residues. Germline-derived CDR1 and CDR2 are SEHNR and FQNEAQ (reference sequence). The CDR3 reads CASSLLPKFF. The CDR3, as DNA: TGTGCCAGCAGCTTACTCCCGAAGTTCTTC.

The CDR3 here is CASSSRLAGIYEQYF. As DNA, the CDR3 is TGTGCCAGCAGCTCTCGTCTAGCGGGAATCTACGAGCAGTACTTC. The gene calls are TRBV5-5 and TRBJ2-7; 9 bases agree with TRBD2. CDR1 is SGHKS and CDR2 is YYEKEE in the germline V gene (reference sequence). The CDR3 extends over 15 amino acids. J gave up 3 bases and V 3 bases, and 7 bases lay outside the gene matches.

The rearrangement links TRBV5-1 to TRBJ2-7; D not certain. V shed 3 bases and J shed 7 bases, with 8 bases lying between them. The CDR3 sequence is 11 residues long. Per germline, CDR1 SGHRS and CDR2 YFSETQ. For the CDR3, the DNA is TGCGCCAGCAGCTCCCGAGCAGAGCAGTACTTC. Its translation: CASSSRAEQYF.

The chain employs TRBV28 and TRBJ2-3, with 9 bases aligning to TRBD2. V shed 4 bases, J shed 4 bases, and the junction held 6 bases outside the gene matches. Germline lookup yields CDR1 MDHEN and CDR2 SYDVKM. This CDR3 has 15 amino acids. DNA of the CDR3: TGTGCCAGCAGTTGGCGGGAGGGAGGTGCAGATACGCAGTATTTT. This codes for CASSWREGGADTQYF.

The count of this clonotype is one. This chain uses TRBV30 with TRBJ2-3; tentatively, D is TRBD2 (6 bases). Trimming took off 2 bases at V and 8 bases at J, with 17 bases between the two ends. Germline assignment: CDR1 GTSNPN and CDR2 SVGIG (reference sequence). The length of the CDR3 is 14 residues. In DNA form, the CDR3 reads TGTGCCTGGAGTAAGACCGCGGGATGGGGTACGCAGTATTTT. Amino acids: CAWSKTAGWGTQYF. The full variable domain, rest sourced from reference TRBV30 and TRBJ2-3, is SQTIHQWPATLVQPVGSPLSLECTVEGTSNPNLYWYRQAAGRGLQLLFYSVGIGQISSEVPQNLSASRPQDRQFILSSKKLLLSDSGFYLCAWSKTAGWGTQYFGPGTRLTVL.

The V and J genes are TRBV15 and TRBJ2-2; D remains unclear. Germline CDR1 is LNHNV and CDR2 is YYDKDF (reference sequence). Trimming left V 7 bases short and J 3 bases short, with 6 bases between. This CDR3 region has 12 residues. The CDR3 protein is CATISHTGELFF. DNA for the CDR3: TGTGCCACCATATCTCACACCGGGGAGCTGTTTTTT.

This clonotype was picked up a small number of times. The chain couples TRBV4-3 to TRBJ1-6; no definite D call. Germline loops: CDR1 LGHNA, CDR2 YSLEER. This CDR3 comprises 16 residues. With 0 bases removed from V and 0 bases from J, the gap between germline ends came to 6 bases. Here the CDR3 reads CASSQDSYSYNSPLHF. The CDR3 region has the DNA TGCGCCAGCAGCCAAGACTCCTACTCCTATAATTCACCCCTCCACTTT.

This clonotype appeared a few times. The chain couples TRBV19 to TRBJ2-7; D perhaps matches TRBD2 (6 bases). The germline V gene has CDR1 LNHDA and CDR2 SQIVND (reference sequence). The CDR3 contains 15 residues. Trimming removed 5 bases at V and 0 bases at J, with 14 bases between. CDR3: CASSGAGTVSYEQYF. DNA for the CDR3: TGTGCCAGTAGTGGAGCCGGGACTGTCTCCTACGAGCAGTACTTC.

This clonotype was detected only a few times. This chain uses TRBV4-2 with TRBJ2-5; unclear D gene. V shed 0 bases and J shed 2 bases, with 7 bases lying between them. CDR1 LGHNA and CDR2 YNFKEQ come from the germline V gene. CDR3 size: 14 residues. Here the CDR3 DNA reads TGTGCCAGCAGCCAAGATGTGGAACAAGAGACCCAGTACTTC. Its protein product is CASSQDVEQETQYF.

This clonotype occurred a few times. The chain carries TRBV18 and TRBJ1-3, with D uncertain. Germline V gene sequence: CDR1 KGHSH, CDR2 LQKENI. CDR3 length: 15 residues. V was clipped by 6 bases and J by 2 bases, with 14 bases between them. CDR3 loop: CASSPTFRTGNTIYF. The CDR3 nucleotides are TGTGCCAGCTCGCCCACCTTTCGGACTGGAAACACCATATATTTT.

This clonotype turned up a few times. The chain carries TRBV12-3 or TRBV12-4 and TRBJ2-1, with 10 bases that match TRBD2. CDR3 length: 15 amino acids. Losses at the gene ends were 7 bases for V and 2 bases for J; bases not matched to a gene: 5. The CDR3 loop reads CASNKAGGAYNEQFF. The CDR3 bases are TGTGCCAGCAATAAAGCGGGAGGGGCCTACAATGAGCAGTTCTTC.

This clonotype came up a few times. The chain carries TRBV20-1 and TRBJ1-2; D might be TRBD1 (6 bases). This CDR3 contains 17 residues. V was cut by 3 bases and J by 0 bases, with 20 bases left in between. Looked up from germline, CDR1 is DFQATT and CDR2 is SNEGSKA (reference sequence). This chain's CDR3 is CSASTGQGRSTNYGYTF. CDR3 nucleotides: TGCAGTGCTAGCACTGGGCAGGGGAGGTCGACTAACTATGGCTACACCTTC.

V and J are TRBV4-3 and TRBJ2-7, with 7 nucleotides matching TRBD1. CDR3 length equals 16 residues. J lost 4 bases, V lost 0 bases, and 9 bases had no gene match. Germline V gives CDR1 LGHNA, CDR2 YSLEER. The CDR3 region has the DNA TGCGCCAGCAGCCAAGATCCGTGGGCAGGGGGTTACGAGCAGTACTTC. Translating gives CASSQDPWAGGYEQYF.

V and J are TRBV30 and TRBJ2-1; D uncertain. V was cut by 3 bases and J by 5 bases, with 14 bases left in between. From germline, CDR1 is GTSNPN and CDR2 SVGIG (reference sequence). This CDR3 has 14 residues. Here the CDR3 reads CAWSELFEDNEQFF. The CDR3 region has the DNA TGTGCCTGGAGCGAACTTTTTGAGGACAATGAGCAGTTCTTC.

The chain links TRBV4-3 to TRBJ2-1, with D possibly matching TRBD1 (6 bases). V was trimmed by 2 bases and J by 6 bases, leaving 14 bases between them. The CDR3 has 15 residues. The germline V gene has CDR1 LGHNA and CDR2 YSLEER. The DNA for the CDR3 is TGCGCCAGCAGCCAACGGGGACACCCCAGCAATGAGCAGTTCTTC. Protein product: CASSQRGHPSNEQFF.

The sample holds a few counts of this clonotype. The V call is TRBV27, the J call TRBJ1-6; 7 bases are shared with TRBD1. The CDR3 length is 16 residues. Germline V lookup: CDR1 MNHEY, CDR2 SMNVEV (reference sequence). Unmatched junction bases numbered 8, after V lost 5 bases and J lost 4 bases. CDR3 region: CASSRRQGPYNSPLHF. The CDR3 region has the DNA TGTGCCAGCAGTCGGCGACAGGGCCCTTATAATTCACCCCTCCACTTT.

This sequence joins TRBV20-1 and TRBJ1-4; 7 bases are a match to TRBD1. CDR1 and CDR2 (germline): DFQATT, SNEGSKA (reference sequence). There are 15 residues in the CDR3. The ends lost 0 bases at V and 4 bases at J; junction bases unmatched: 5. CDR3 amino acids: CSARDSGQLNEKLFF. CDR3 coding DNA: TGCAGTGCTAGAGATTCGGGACAGCTTAATGAAAAACTGTTTTTT.

The chain joins TRBV4-2 to TRBJ2-7; D not resolved. Per germline, CDR1 LGHNA and CDR2 YNFKEQ. The CDR3 is 15 amino acids. V was pared by 5 bases and J by 2 bases, with 16 bases between. The CDR3 loop reads CASSLDQRKTYEQYF. The CDR3 region has the DNA TGTGCCAGCAGCTTAGACCAGCGTAAGACCTACGAGCAGTACTTC.

Many counts were recorded for this clonotype. The chain recombines TRBV12-3 or TRBV12-4 with TRBJ1-3; D gene unclear. Trimming took 6 bases from V and 3 from J, leaving 9 bases between them. The CDR3 consists of 13 residues. CDR3: CASSSLVGNTIYF. As DNA, the CDR3 is TGTGCCAGCAGCTCTCTGGTTGGAAACACCATATATTTT.

This chain connects TRBV4-3 to TRBJ2-7; no firm D call. Between the trimmed V and J ends, which lost 2 bases and 5 bases, there was a span of 19 bases. Per the germline V gene, CDR1 is LGHNA and CDR2 is YSLEER. The CDR3 has 16 amino acids. The DNA of the CDR3 is TGCGCCAGCAGCCAAAGTTCGGTGCTGGGGTCCGACGAGCAGTACTTC. It translates to CASSQSSVLGSDEQYF.

J is TRBJ2-7 and V is TRBV6-2 or TRBV6-3; D perhaps matches TRBD1 (5 bases). This CDR3 contains 12 residues. V was cut by 6 bases and J by 1 base, with 7 bases left in between. Germline loops: CDR1 MNHEY, CDR2 SVGEGT. This chain's CDR3 is CASRRQSYEQYF. DNA of the CDR3: TGTGCCAGCAGGAGACAGTCCTACGAGCAGTACTTC.

This clonotype has just a few counts. This chain uses TRBV28 with TRBJ2-2; D is uncertain. The CDR3 is 12 residues long. Germline CDR1 and CDR2: MDHEN and SYDVKM. Trimming took 10 bases from V and 6 from J, leaving 12 bases between them. CDR3 protein: CATNADPGELFF. CDR3 nucleotides: TGTGCCACGAACGCCGACCCCGGGGAGCTGTTTTTT. Looking up the rest from reference TRBV28 and TRBJ2-2 gives the full variable domain: DVKVTQSSRYLVKRTGEKVFLECVQDMDHENMFWYRQDPGLGLRLIYFSYDVKMKEKGDIPEGYSVSREKKERFSLILESASTNQTSMYLCATNADPGELFFGEGSRLTVL.

This rearrangement joins TRBV2 to TRBJ1-5; 7 bases are shared with TRBD1. The CDR3 totals 15 residues. Germline V lookup: CDR1 SNHLY, CDR2 FYNNEI. With 6 bases clipped from V and 4 bases from J, the junction kept 9 bases outside the gene matches. The DNA of the CDR3 is TGTGCCAGCAGCGATTACAGGGGTGGAAATCAGCCCCAGCATTTT. Translation: CASSDYRGGNQPQHF.